These 5 T cell receptor beta chains were sequenced from one sample in a study of tissue T cells after allogeneic stem cell transplantation. Time point here: mouse harvest day 14 after allogeneic transplant. Tail vein injection delivered 10^7 T-cell-depleted bone marrow cells and 10^6 splenic CD5+ T cells. Sequencing used immunoSEQ multiplex PCR; TCRdb keeps in-frame clones, though not all of them. Of roughly 2,200 clones in the sample, 46% were seen once. The sequenced sample was gut tissue. The receptors were sampled from a female BALB/c mouse given C57BL/6 T cells with graft-versus-host disease after an allogeneic hematopoietic cell transplant.

The table lists this clone with a few counts. Each gene name is a mouse one. Coverage ceases 1 residue before the CDR3 finishes, and the germline J gene fills in the end. The genes are TRBV19 and TRBJ2-7; 10 bases fit TRBD2. The CDR3 is 13 amino acids. CDR1 and CDR2 (germline): FNHDT, SITEND (reference sequence). J gave up 6 bases and V 2 bases, and 2 bases lay outside the gene matches. The chain's CDR3 is CASSILGGPEQYF. The CDR3 DNA, read in part, is TGTGCCAGCAGTATCCTGGGGGGGCCTGAACAGTAC.

Concerning this clone itself: The gene names here belong to mouse. With the read ending 1 residue before the CDR3 end, the germline J gene is used to fill in that end. The chain is built from TRBV3 and TRBJ2-1; D may correspond to TRBD1 or TRBD2 (5 bases each). Germline CDR1 and CDR2: SNHLY and FYNGKV (reference sequence). Trimming removed 5 bases from V and 6 bases from J, with 11 bases in between. This CDR3 is built from 13 residues. The sequenced part of the CDR3 DNA is TGTGCCAGCAGCCCGCGGGGGAGTGCTGAGCAGTTC. Protein: CASSPRGSAEQF. The whole CDR3 region reads CASSPRGSAEQFF.

This clone was seen a few times. These gene names are mouse names. The read terminates 1 residue before the CDR3 end, so the remaining end is supplied by the germline J gene. V is TRBV19 and J is TRBJ2-1; 9 nucleotides match TRBD1. This CDR3 has 15 amino acids. Trimming took 1 base from V and 5 from J; bases not matched to a gene: 4. Germline V gene sequence: CDR1 FNHDT, CDR2 SITEND (reference sequence). The chain's CDR3 is CASSISRDRDAEQFF. The DNA read from the CDR3 is TGTGCCAGCAGTATAAGCCGGGACAGGGATGCTGAGCAGTTC.

In its sample, this clone is large. Genes and germline are mouse. Read data end 1 residue before the CDR3 end; the end is taken from the germline J gene. V gene TRBV12-1 combines with J gene TRBJ1-1, with a possible D match to TRBD1 (6 bases). The CDR3 sequence is 11 residues long. The germline V and J ends were trimmed by 2 bases and 11 bases, with 11 bases remaining between them. CDR1 and CDR2 from the germline V gene are SGHSN and HYEKVE. CDR3 DNA (partial): TGTGCCAGCTCTCGCGGGAGGGGGGTCTTC. It yields the protein CASSRGRGVF. The full CDR3 sequence reads CASSRGRGVFF.

Within the sample, this clone is medium-sized (0.01 to 0.1%). Gene names and germline match the mouse. The sequence runs out 1 residue before the end of the CDR3; the remainder is reconstructed from the germline J gene. The chain is built from TRBV5 and TRBJ2-7, with 11 positions matching TRBD2. After removal of 2 bases from V and 3 bases from J, the junction contained 3 bases not matched to a gene. Germline CDR1 reads LGHNA; CDR2 reads YNLKQL (reference sequence). CDR3 length equals 15 residues. CDR3 DNA, as far as it was read: TGTGCCAGCAGCCAATCGGGACTGGGGGTCTATGAACAGTAC. This gives the protein CASSQSGLGVYEQY. The entire CDR3 reads CASSQSGLGVYEQYF.